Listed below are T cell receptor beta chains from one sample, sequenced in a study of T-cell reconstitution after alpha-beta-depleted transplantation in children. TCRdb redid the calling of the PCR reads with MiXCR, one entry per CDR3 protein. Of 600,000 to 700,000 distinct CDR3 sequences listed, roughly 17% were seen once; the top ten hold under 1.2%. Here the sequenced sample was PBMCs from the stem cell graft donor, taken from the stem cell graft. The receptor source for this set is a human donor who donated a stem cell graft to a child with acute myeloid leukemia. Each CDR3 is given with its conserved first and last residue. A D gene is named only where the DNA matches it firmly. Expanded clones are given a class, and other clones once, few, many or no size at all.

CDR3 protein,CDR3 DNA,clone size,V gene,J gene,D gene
CASSEIRIGFNTEAFF,TGTGCCAGCAGCGAAATCCGGATAGGGTTTAACACTGAAGCTTTCTTT,-,TRBV9,TRBJ1-1,-
CSAADRGRKNGELFF,TGCAGCGCCGCGGACAGGGGGAGAAAAAACGGGGAGCTGTTTTTT,-,TRBV29-1,TRBJ2-2,TRBD1
CASSGGLGGKLFF,TGTGCCAGTTCAGGGGGACTAGGTGGGAAACTGTTTTTT,-,TRBV28,TRBJ1-4,TRBD1
CASSVSGVRLDGYTF,TGCGCCAGCAGCGTCTCCGGGGTGCGTCTAGACGGCTACACCTTC,-,TRBV5-1,TRBJ1-2,-
CSALRRGGLQVMGTQYF,TGCAGTGCTCTTAGACGCGGGGGGCTACAAGTCATGGGTACGCAGTATTTT,many,TRBV20-1,TRBJ2-3,TRBD2
CASSSSEGVEQFF,TGTGCCAGCAGCTCATCCGAGGGGGTTGAGCAGTTCTTC,many,TRBV7-9,TRBJ2-1,-
CASSSGLAGIETQYF,TGTGCCAGCAGTTCCGGACTAGCGGGGATTGAGACCCAGTACTTC,many,TRBV27,TRBJ2-5,TRBD2
CASSPPSPGGVNTDTQYF,TGTGCCAGCTCACCACCGTCCCCCGGGGGGGTCAACACAGATACGCAGTATTTT,once,TRBV18,TRBJ2-3,TRBD2
CSVEDRPSNRNEQFF,TGCAGCGTTGAGGACAGGCCAAGCAATAGGAATGAGCAGTTCTTC,many,TRBV29-1,TRBJ2-1,TRBD1
CASSPDQGQETQYF,TGTGCCAGCAGCCCAGACCAGGGGCAAGAGACCCAGTACTTC,many,TRBV13,TRBJ2-5,-
CSATPGTGAYSPLHF,TGCAGTGCCACACCCGGGACAGGGGCTTATTCACCCCTCCACTTT,-,TRBV20-1,TRBJ1-6,TRBD1
CATSRDWGRGVRAFF,TGTGCCACCAGCAGAGATTGGGGGAGGGGGGTCAGAGCTTTCTTT,few,TRBV15,TRBJ1-1,-
CASSLEPASYEQYF,TGTGCCAGCAGCTTAGAACCGGCTTCCTACGAGCAGTACTTC,-,TRBV7-2,TRBJ2-7,-
CAISETGQGNGYTF,TGTGCCATCAGTGAAACGGGACAGGGTAACGGCTACACCTTC,many,TRBV10-3,TRBJ1-2,TRBD1
CSARADRNSPLHF,TGCAGTGCTAGGGCGGACAGAAATTCACCCCTCCACTTT,many,TRBV20-1,TRBJ1-6,-
CASSPALNTQYF,TGTGCCAGCAGCCCCGCCCTCAATACGCAGTATTTT,-,TRBV7-2,TRBJ2-3,-
CASSHQVTAGVTDTQYF,TGTGCCAGCAGCCACCAGGTGACAGCGGGGGTCACAGATACGCAGTATTTT,few,TRBV4-2,TRBJ2-3,TRBD2
CASSSRQGFRNTEAFF,TGTGCCAGCAGCTCACGACAGGGTTTCAGGAACACTGAAGCTTTCTTT,few,TRBV11-2,TRBJ1-1,TRBD1
CASNRAGEKLFF,TGTGCCAGCAACCGGGCCGGTGAAAAACTGTTTTTT,few,TRBV6-5,TRBJ1-4,-
CASSMGSETQYF,TGCGCCAGCAGCATGGGGTCAGAGACCCAGTACTTC,-,TRBV5-1,TRBJ2-5,-
CSARGTVYNEQFF,TGCAGCGCGCGGGGGACTGTGTACAATGAGCAGTTCTTC,many,TRBV20-1,TRBJ2-1,TRBD2
CASSQEIINEQFF,TGCGCCAGCAGCCAAGAGATAATAAATGAGCAGTTCTTC,few,TRBV4-3,TRBJ2-1,-
CSVPGTGGFTGELFF,TGCAGCGTGCCCGGGACAGGGGGTTTCACCGGGGAGCTGTTTTTT,few,TRBV29-1,TRBJ2-2,TRBD1
CASSLGSLAGELFF,TGTGCCAGCAGTCTAGGGAGTCTGGCCGGGGAGCTGTTTTTT,few,TRBV25-1,TRBJ2-2,-
CASSLIRGSSPLHF,TGTGCCAGCAGCTTGATCAGGGGGTCTTCACCCCTCCACTTT,few,TRBV5-6,TRBJ1-6,TRBD1
CASSSTRETQYF,TGTGCCAGCAGTTCGACGCGGGAGACCCAGTACTTC,-,TRBV6-2/TRBV6-3,TRBJ2-5,-
CASSLPLGSIAKNIQYF,TGTGCCAGTAGTCTGCCGTTGGGATCGATAGCCAAAAACATTCAGTACTTC,-,TRBV19,TRBJ2-4,-
CASSWRGVRETQYF,TGCGCCAGCAGCTGGCGGGGGGTACGAGAGACCCAGTACTTC,many,TRBV5-1,TRBJ2-5,TRBD2
CSARDHRGRSYNEQFF,TGCAGTGCTAGAGATCATCGAGGGAGGTCCTACAATGAGCAGTTCTTC,many,TRBV20-1,TRBJ2-1,-
CASSQGTGGADSYNSPLHF,TGCGCCAGCAGCCAGGGGACAGGGGGTGCGGACTCCTATAATTCACCCCTCCACTTT,many,TRBV4-3,TRBJ1-6,TRBD1
CAISEPEQGIEQFF,TGTGCCATCAGTGAACCGGAACAGGGGATCGAGCAGTTCTTC,many,TRBV10-3,TRBJ2-1,TRBD1
CASTEKNSGMMNNEQFF,TGTGCCAGCACCGAAAAGAATAGCGGCATGATGAACAATGAGCAGTTCTTC,few,TRBV7-9,TRBJ2-1,-
CASSEGDRGTHEQYF,TGTGCCAGCAGCGAGGGGGACAGGGGTACCCACGAGCAGTACTTC,many,TRBV9,TRBJ2-7,TRBD1
CASSPGKGSVGFTEAFF,TGTGCCAGCTCACCAGGAAAGGGATCGGTGGGATTTACTGAAGCTTTCTTT,-,TRBV18,TRBJ1-1,-
CAWSALGPEAFF,TGTGCCTGGAGTGCTCTAGGGCCCGAAGCTTTCTTT,few,TRBV30,TRBJ1-1,-
CSAPGAGNTDTQYF,TGCAGTGCGCCAGGAGCGGGGAACACAGATACGCAGTATTTT,-,TRBV20-1,TRBJ2-3,TRBD2
CSAYSGGLNEQFF,TGCAGTGCTTACAGCGGGGGTCTCAATGAGCAGTTCTTC,many,TRBV20-1,TRBJ2-1,TRBD2
CASSRTEWQYF,TGTGCCAGCAGTCGGACCGAATGGCAGTACTTC,few,TRBV12-3/TRBV12-4,TRBJ2-7,-
CASKKTGWNTEAFF,TGTGCCAGCAAGAAGACAGGGTGGAACACTGAAGCTTTCTTT,-,TRBV27,TRBJ1-1,TRBD1
CASSLTGTGLSGANVLTF,TGTGCCAGCAGTTTAACCGGGACAGGCTTATCTGGGGCCAACGTCCTGACTTTC,-,TRBV12-3/TRBV12-4,TRBJ2-6,TRBD1
CATSDTGTDERSYGYTF,TGTGCCACCAGTGACACCGGGACCGACGAGCGGTCCTATGGCTACACCTTC,-,TRBV24-1,TRBJ1-2,-